A selection of T cell receptor beta chains follows, all from one sample in a study of technical replicates of blood from several donors. This table comes from immunoSEQ multiplex PCR, and its TCRdb copy is limited to in-frame clones, with some not included. The sample carries 55,000 to 80,000 clones, about nine tenths recorded once. Sequencing was carried out using T cells isolated from PBMCs. These receptors came from a human donor in good health. Each CDR3 is given with its conserved first and last residue. Each record gives: clone size, D gene, J gene, V gene, CDR3 length, CDR3 protein, CDR3 DNA. The D gene is left open where the match is weak. Where a row states a size, it is once, few, many or the class of an expanded clone; other rows omit it.

clone_size: NA; d_call: TRBD1; j_call: TRBJ2-3; v_call: TRBV9; cdr3_length: 17; cdr3_aa: CASSVEVTGGYDDTQYF; cdr3_nt: TGTGCCAGCAGCGTAGAGGTGACAGGGGGCTACGACGATACGCAGTATTTT
clone_size: NA; d_call: NA; j_call: TRBJ2-7; v_call: TRBV30; cdr3_length: 11; cdr3_aa: CAWSWRDEQYF; cdr3_nt: TGTGCCTGGAGTTGGAGGGACGAGCAGTACTTC
clone_size: NA; d_call: NA; j_call: TRBJ2-2; v_call: TRBV7-2; cdr3_length: 15; cdr3_aa: CASSLGGGYTGELFF; cdr3_nt: TGTGCCAGCAGCTTAGGAGGAGGGTACACCGGGGAGCTGTTTTTT
clone_size: NA; d_call: TRBD2; j_call: TRBJ2-2; v_call: TRBV7-3; cdr3_length: 14; cdr3_aa: CASRASGWTGELFF; cdr3_nt: TGTGCCAGCAGAGCTAGCGGCTGGACCGGGGAGCTGTTTTTT
clone_size: NA; d_call: TRBD1; j_call: TRBJ1-4; v_call: TRBV5-4; cdr3_length: 17; cdr3_aa: CASSFWTGEGTNEKLFF; cdr3_nt: TGTGCCAGCAGCTTTTGGACAGGGGAAGGGACTAATGAAAAACTGTTTTTT
clone_size: once; d_call: TRBD2; j_call: TRBJ2-7; v_call: TRBV4-1; cdr3_length: 16; cdr3_aa: CASSQEFAGGSYEQYF; cdr3_nt: TGCGCCAGCAGCCAAGAATTCGCGGGAGGCTCCTACGAGCAGTACTTC
clone_size: NA; d_call: NA; j_call: TRBJ1-2; v_call: TRBV9; cdr3_length: 14; cdr3_aa: CASSVAIGGGGYTF; cdr3_nt: TGTGCCAGCAGCGTAGCGATAGGGGGGGGCGGCTACACCTTC
clone_size: NA; d_call: NA; j_call: TRBJ2-1; v_call: TRBV30; cdr3_length: 13; cdr3_aa: CAWDVSSNNEQFF; cdr3_nt: TGTGCCTGGGACGTTAGCTCCAACAATGAGCAGTTCTTC
clone_size: NA; d_call: TRBD2; j_call: TRBJ2-7; v_call: TRBV7-6; cdr3_length: 14; cdr3_aa: CASSLASGNYEQYF; cdr3_nt: TGTGCCAGCAGCTTAGCTAGCGGGAACTACGAGCAGTACTTC
clone_size: NA; d_call: TRBD2; j_call: TRBJ2-7; v_call: TRBV6-5; cdr3_length: 12; cdr3_aa: CASQRGTYEQYF; cdr3_nt: TGTGCCAGCCAGCGGGGCACCTACGAGCAGTACTTC
clone_size: NA; d_call: TRBD1; j_call: TRBJ1-1; v_call: TRBV11-1; cdr3_length: 16; cdr3_aa: CASSLLQGAEDTEAFF; cdr3_nt: TGTGCCAGCAGCCTATTGCAGGGGGCAGAGGACACTGAAGCTTTCTTT
clone_size: once; d_call: TRBD2; j_call: TRBJ2-2; v_call: TRBV6-5; cdr3_length: 15; cdr3_aa: CASSTSGRNTGELFF; cdr3_nt: TGTGCCAGCAGTACTAGCGGGAGGAACACCGGGGAGCTGTTTTTT
clone_size: NA; d_call: NA; j_call: TRBJ2-6; v_call: TRBV19; cdr3_length: 18; cdr3_aa: CASRESTLVYSGANVLTF; cdr3_nt: TGTGCCAGTAGGGAGTCGACACTAGTCTATTCTGGGGCCAACGTCCTGACTTTC
clone_size: NA; d_call: NA; j_call: TRBJ2-3; v_call: TRBV7-2; cdr3_length: 15; cdr3_aa: CASSSRGGGGDTQYF; cdr3_nt: TGTGCCAGCAGTTCCCGAGGAGGAGGAGGAGATACGCAGTATTTT
clone_size: NA; d_call: NA; j_call: TRBJ2-2; v_call: TRBV7-2; cdr3_length: 14; cdr3_aa: CASSPDSNTGELFF; cdr3_nt: TGTGCCAGCAGCCCCGACTCGAACACCGGGGAGCTGTTTTTT
clone_size: NA; d_call: TRBD2; j_call: TRBJ2-7; v_call: TRBV28; cdr3_length: 14; cdr3_aa: CASMLSSSGSEQYF; cdr3_nt: TGTGCCAGCATGTTGTCCTCTAGCGGGAGCGAGCAGTACTTC
clone_size: NA; d_call: TRBD2; j_call: TRBJ2-7; v_call: TRBV19; cdr3_length: 14; cdr3_aa: CASSKLAGVDEQYF; cdr3_nt: TGTGCCAGTAGTAAATTAGCGGGAGTAGACGAGCAGTACTTC
clone_size: NA; d_call: NA; j_call: TRBJ2-7; v_call: TRBV7-9; cdr3_length: 12; cdr3_aa: CASSLQGNEQYF; cdr3_nt: TGTGCCAGCAGCTTACAGGGCAACGAGCAGTACTTC
clone_size: few; d_call: NA; j_call: TRBJ1-1; v_call: TRBV11-2; cdr3_length: 15; cdr3_aa: CASSLSQRGGTEAFF; cdr3_nt: TGTGCCAGCAGCTTAAGTCAAAGGGGGGGGACTGAAGCTTTCTTT
clone_size: NA; d_call: TRBD1; j_call: TRBJ2-7; v_call: TRBV23-1; cdr3_length: 19; cdr3_aa: CASTQRRDSLKFLTYEQYF; cdr3_nt: TGCGCCAGCACCCAACGCCGGGACAGCCTAAAATTTCTCACCTACGAGCAGTACTTC
clone_size: NA; d_call: NA; j_call: TRBJ2-1; v_call: TRBV27; cdr3_length: 16; cdr3_aa: CASSTRPLYNYNEQFF; cdr3_nt: TGTGCCAGCAGTACCAGGCCCCTATATAACTACAATGAGCAGTTCTTC
clone_size: NA; d_call: NA; j_call: TRBJ2-5; v_call: TRBV6-5; cdr3_length: 14; cdr3_aa: CASSYSWEEETQYF; cdr3_nt: TGTGCCAGCAGTTACTCATGGGAGGAAGAGACCCAGTACTTC
clone_size: NA; d_call: TRBD2; j_call: TRBJ2-1; v_call: TRBV5-6; cdr3_length: 16; cdr3_aa: CASLPGLAGGPGEQFF; cdr3_nt: TGTGCCAGCCTACCTGGACTAGCGGGAGGGCCGGGTGAGCAGTTCTTC
clone_size: once; d_call: TRBD1; j_call: TRBJ2-5; v_call: TRBV28; cdr3_length: 13; cdr3_aa: CASSRTGQETQYF; cdr3_nt: TGTGCCAGCAGTCGGACAGGTCAAGAGACCCAGTACTTC
clone_size: NA; d_call: TRBD2; j_call: TRBJ2-2; v_call: TRBV5-6; cdr3_length: 17; cdr3_aa: CASSYGAGGADTGELFF; cdr3_nt: TGTGCCAGCAGCTACGGGGCGGGAGGGGCGGACACCGGGGAGCTGTTTTTT
clone_size: NA; d_call: NA; j_call: TRBJ2-7; v_call: TRBV14; cdr3_length: 15; cdr3_aa: CASSQVIEEGSEQYF; cdr3_nt: TGTGCCAGCAGCCAAGTCATTGAGGAAGGGAGCGAGCAGTACTTC
clone_size: NA; d_call: NA; j_call: TRBJ1-5; v_call: TRBV4-3; cdr3_length: 14; cdr3_aa: CASSQGTFTQPQHF; cdr3_nt: TGCGCCAGCAGCCAAGGGACATTCACTCAGCCCCAGCATTTT
clone_size: NA; d_call: NA; j_call: TRBJ1-1; v_call: TRBV9; cdr3_length: 17; cdr3_aa: CASSPPGGGGLDTEAFF; cdr3_nt: TGTGCCAGCAGCCCTCCCGGGGGAGGAGGTCTTGACACTGAAGCTTTCTTT
clone_size: NA; d_call: NA; j_call: TRBJ1-5; v_call: TRBV4-3; cdr3_length: 13; cdr3_aa: CASSAYRDQPQHF; cdr3_nt: TGCGCCAGCAGCGCTTACAGGGATCAGCCCCAGCATTTT
clone_size: NA; d_call: TRBD2; j_call: TRBJ2-4; v_call: TRBV2; cdr3_length: 15; cdr3_aa: CASSPRASGSNIQYF; cdr3_nt: TGTGCCAGCTCCCCCCGGGCTAGCGGGAGCAACATTCAGTACTTC
clone_size: NA; d_call: TRBD2; j_call: TRBJ2-1; v_call: TRBV5-4; cdr3_length: 15; cdr3_aa: CASSLLAGGYNEQFF; cdr3_nt: TGTGCCAGCAGCCTCCTAGCGGGAGGGTACAATGAGCAGTTCTTC
clone_size: once; d_call: TRBD2; j_call: TRBJ2-7; v_call: TRBV7-2; cdr3_length: 13; cdr3_aa: CASSLSGGYEQYF; cdr3_nt: TGTGCCAGCAGCTTAAGCGGGGGGTACGAGCAGTACTTC
clone_size: NA; d_call: NA; j_call: TRBJ1-2; v_call: TRBV28; cdr3_length: 14; cdr3_aa: CASSPPGGNYGYTF; cdr3_nt: TGTGCCAGCAGTCCCCCGGGGGGGAACTATGGCTACACCTTC
clone_size: NA; d_call: NA; j_call: TRBJ2-3; v_call: TRBV4-1; cdr3_length: 12; cdr3_aa: CASSQPVDTQYF; cdr3_nt: TGCGCCAGCAGCCAACCAGTTGATACGCAGTATTTT
clone_size: NA; d_call: NA; j_call: TRBJ1-2; v_call: TRBV21-1; cdr3_length: 14; cdr3_aa: CASSLRDRDNGYTF; cdr3_nt: TGTGCCAGCAGCCTACGGGACAGGGATAATGGCTACACCTTC
clone_size: NA; d_call: NA; j_call: TRBJ2-4; v_call: TRBV2; cdr3_length: 16; cdr3_aa: CASSTDTGWGKNIQYF; cdr3_nt: TGTGCCAGCAGCACCGACACAGGTTGGGGCAAAAACATTCAGTACTTC
clone_size: once; d_call: NA; j_call: TRBJ2-2; v_call: TRBV4-1; cdr3_length: 16; cdr3_aa: CASSRGQGGNTGELFF; cdr3_nt: TGCGCCAGCAGCCGTGGGCAGGGGGGTAACACCGGGGAGCTGTTTTTT
clone_size: NA; d_call: NA; j_call: TRBJ2-5; v_call: TRBV7-9; cdr3_length: 15; cdr3_aa: CASSLLTTEGGGPHF; cdr3_nt: TGTGCCAGCAGCTTACTCACTACGGAAGGGGGGGGACCTCACTTC
clone_size: NA; d_call: NA; j_call: TRBJ2-7; v_call: TRBV2; cdr3_length: 14; cdr3_aa: CASSYTYSSYEQYF; cdr3_nt: TGTGCCAGCAGCTACACCTACAGCTCCTACGAGCAGTACTTC
clone_size: NA; d_call: NA; j_call: TRBJ2-1; v_call: TRBV11-2; cdr3_length: 14; cdr3_aa: CASSFTGSYNEQFF; cdr3_nt: TGTGCCAGCAGCTTTACTGGCTCCTACAATGAGCAGTTCTTC
clone_size: NA; d_call: TRBD1; j_call: TRBJ2-1; v_call: TRBV7-9; cdr3_length: 16; cdr3_aa: CASSFRGQGGSYEQFF; cdr3_nt: TGTGCCAGCAGCTTTAGAGGACAGGGAGGATCCTATGAGCAGTTCTTC
clone_size: NA; d_call: NA; j_call: TRBJ2-1; v_call: TRBV29-1; cdr3_length: 12; cdr3_aa: CSVEDSRNEQFF; cdr3_nt: TGCAGCGTTGAAGATTCGAGGAATGAGCAGTTCTTC
clone_size: NA; d_call: NA; j_call: TRBJ1-2; v_call: TRBV5-4; cdr3_length: 12; cdr3_aa: CASSWGTLGYTF; cdr3_nt: TGTGCCAGCAGCTGGGGGACATTGGGCTACACCTTC
clone_size: NA; d_call: NA; j_call: TRBJ1-5; v_call: TRBV10-3; cdr3_length: 16; cdr3_aa: CAISEFPPIGNQPQHF; cdr3_nt: TGTGCCATCAGTGAGTTTCCCCCAATAGGCAATCAGCCCCAGCATTTT
clone_size: NA; d_call: NA; j_call: TRBJ1-5; v_call: TRBV23-1; cdr3_length: 13; cdr3_aa: CASTDRGNQPQHF; cdr3_nt: TGCGCCAGCACCGATAGGGGAAATCAGCCCCAGCATTTT
clone_size: NA; d_call: TRBD2; j_call: TRBJ2-2; v_call: TRBV28; cdr3_length: 16; cdr3_aa: CASSLGGLQNTGELFF; cdr3_nt: TGTGCCAGCAGTTTGGGGGGACTACAGAACACCGGGGAGCTGTTTTTT
clone_size: NA; d_call: NA; j_call: TRBJ2-3; v_call: TRBV5-1; cdr3_length: 15; cdr3_aa: CASSLEASGTDTQYF; cdr3_nt: TGCGCCAGCAGCTTGGAAGCTAGCGGCACAGATACGCAGTATTTT
clone_size: NA; d_call: TRBD2; j_call: TRBJ2-2; v_call: TRBV4-1; cdr3_length: 15; cdr3_aa: CASTGLAGNTGELFF; cdr3_nt: TGCGCCAGCACGGGACTAGCGGGTAACACCGGGGAGCTGTTTTTT
clone_size: NA; d_call: TRBD1; j_call: TRBJ1-1; v_call: TRBV13; cdr3_length: 16; cdr3_aa: CASSLFRTGTNTEAFF; cdr3_nt: TGTGCCAGCAGCTTATTTAGGACAGGGACCAACACTGAAGCTTTCTTT
clone_size: NA; d_call: NA; j_call: TRBJ2-1; v_call: TRBV7-6; cdr3_length: 14; cdr3_aa: CASSLVYRSNEQFF; cdr3_nt: TGTGCCAGCAGCTTAGTTTACAGGTCAAATGAGCAGTTCTTC
clone_size: NA; d_call: TRBD1; j_call: TRBJ1-2; v_call: TRBV11-2; cdr3_length: 15; cdr3_aa: CASSSGTGGHYGYTF; cdr3_nt: TGTGCCAGCAGCTCGGGGACAGGGGGCCACTATGGCTACACCTTC
clone_size: once; d_call: TRBD1; j_call: TRBJ1-4; v_call: TRBV7-7; cdr3_length: 14; cdr3_aa: CASSMDRGRGKLFF; cdr3_nt: TGTGCCAGCAGCATGGACAGGGGCAGGGGAAAACTGTTTTTT
clone_size: NA; d_call: TRBD2; j_call: TRBJ2-3; v_call: TRBV5-6; cdr3_length: 17; cdr3_aa: CASSLALTSGYIDTQYF; cdr3_nt: TGTGCCAGCAGCTTGGCGCTGACTAGCGGGTATATAGATACGCAGTATTTT
clone_size: NA; d_call: TRBD2; j_call: TRBJ2-7; v_call: TRBV7-8; cdr3_length: 15; cdr3_aa: CASSLELAESYEQYF; cdr3_nt: TGTGCCAGCAGCTTAGAGCTAGCGGAATCCTACGAGCAGTACTTC
clone_size: NA; d_call: TRBD1; j_call: TRBJ2-2; v_call: TRBV18; cdr3_length: 16; cdr3_aa: CASSRTGTGLFGELFF; cdr3_nt: TGTGCCAGCTCGCGGACCGGGACAGGGTTGTTCGGGGAGCTGTTTTTT
clone_size: once; d_call: TRBD1; j_call: TRBJ1-4; v_call: TRBV7-9; cdr3_length: 15; cdr3_aa: CASSYGTGRDEKLFF; cdr3_nt: TGTGCCAGCAGCTACGGGACAGGCCGGGATGAAAAACTGTTTTTT
clone_size: NA; d_call: TRBD1; j_call: TRBJ1-3; v_call: TRBV6-1; cdr3_length: 17; cdr3_aa: CASSVQGQGGSGNTIYF; cdr3_nt: TGTGCCAGCAGTGTCCAGGGACAGGGAGGTTCTGGAAACACCATATATTTT
clone_size: once; d_call: TRBD1; j_call: TRBJ1-2; v_call: TRBV7-2; cdr3_length: 15; cdr3_aa: CASSVESGTGGGYTF; cdr3_nt: TGTGCCAGCAGCGTCGAATCAGGGACAGGGGGTGGCTACACCTTC
clone_size: NA; d_call: TRBD1; j_call: TRBJ2-7; v_call: TRBV11-2; cdr3_length: 14; cdr3_aa: CASSAGGAGYEQYF; cdr3_nt: TGTGCCAGCAGCGCAGGGGGCGCCGGGTACGAGCAGTACTTC
clone_size: NA; d_call: NA; j_call: TRBJ1-3; v_call: TRBV9; cdr3_length: 14; cdr3_aa: CASSVSGPGNTIYF; cdr3_nt: TGTGCCAGCAGCGTATCAGGGCCTGGAAACACCATATATTTT